The 32 T cell receptor beta chains below were found in one sample sequenced in a study of T cells after yellow fever vaccination. One entry per CDR3 protein, called by TCRdb with MiXCR from the 5' RACE reads. The sample records approximately 180,000 distinct CDR3 sequences, approximately 6% being singletons. Source: CD4+ T cells sorted from PBMCs, taken on the day of the first yellow fever vaccination. These receptors all come from a man aged 18 to 29 who received the YFV17D yellow fever vaccine.

To note about this clonotype: A clone one base away is much larger, so this may be a read error. This rearrangement joins TRBV19 to TRBJ1-1; TRBD1 might be the D (5 bases). Germline V gene data show CDR1 as LNHDA and CDR2 as SQIVND (reference sequence). This CDR3 comprises 18 residues. Trimming stripped 4 bases from V and 4 bases from J, with 25 bases between. CDR3 DNA sequence: TGTGCCAGTAGTACCTCGGGGGGAGTGGTGGCGTACGGCACTGAAGCTTTCTTT. Translation gives CASSTSGGVVAYGTEAFF. The variable domain in full, with the rest retrieved from reference TRBV19 and TRBJ1-1, is DGGITQSPKYLFRKEGQNVTLSCEQNLNHDAMYWYRQDPGQGLRLIYYSQIVNDFQKGDIAEGYSVSREKKESFPLTVTSAQKNPTAFYLCASSTSGGVVAYGTEAFFGQGTRLTVV.

This clonotype was counted at least ten times. V gene TRBV5-1 combines with J gene TRBJ2-1, with D unresolved. CDR1 and CDR2 from the germline V gene are SGHRS and YFSETQ. Deletions cut 1 base from V and 6 bases from J, with 8 bases between. The CDR3 runs to 13 residues. CDR3 region: CASSLPRTNEQFF. In DNA form, the CDR3 reads TGCGCCAGCAGCTTGCCTAGAACCAATGAGCAGTTCTTC.

The J gene is TRBJ2-7, the V gene TRBV6-1; weak D call: TRBD1 (6 bases). This CDR3 contains 13 residues. Germline CDR1 and CDR2: MNHNS and SASEGT. CDR3: CASSRGKGYQQYV. The CDR3 DNA is TGTGCCAGCAGCAGGGGTAAAGGCTACCAGCAGTACGTC.

This clonotype was found many times. The chain is built from TRBV14 and TRBJ2-1; D is undetermined. Trimming pared 5 bases from V and 7 bases from J, leaving 24 bases between. Per germline, CDR1 SGHDN and CDR2 FVKESK. The CDR3 runs to 17 residues. The CDR3 sequence is CASSARRLAVSRNEQFF. The CDR3 bases are TGTGCCAGCAGCGCCCGCAGGTTAGCCGTTTCAAGGAATGAGCAGTTCTTC.

In its sample, this clonotype was seen many times. The chain joins TRBV7-6 to TRBJ1-6; D not certain. The CDR3 is 13 amino acids. CDR1 and CDR2 from the germline V gene are SGHVS and FNYEAQ. Trimming took off 8 bases at V and 5 bases at J, with 10 bases between the two ends. The CDR3 DNA reads as TGTGCCAGCGGGCCGTTCCATAATTCACCCCTCCACTTT. Translated: CASGPFHNSPLHF.

This clonotype was counted a few times. The chain employs TRBV5-1 and TRBJ2-5; D could derive from TRBD1 or TRBD2 (6 bases each). CDR1 is SGHRS and CDR2 is YFSETQ in the germline V gene. V lost 0 bases and J 5 bases, leaving 20 bases between the germline ends. The CDR3 loop spans 17 amino acids. CDR3 sequence (DNA): TGCGCCAGCAGCTTGGGGTCCCCAACGGGGGCTGGGGAGACCCAGTACTTC. This gives the protein CASSLGSPTGAGETQYF.

Points on this clonotype: This may be a read error: a much more frequent sequence differs by one nucleotide. J is TRBJ2-1 and V is TRBV29-1; D is unclear. Trimming stripped 4 bases from V and 6 bases from J, with 7 bases between. The CDR3 runs 11 residues. Per germline, CDR1 SQVTM and CDR2 ANQGSEA. CDR3 residues: CSVAPSNEQFF. The DNA for the CDR3 is TGCAGCGTTGCACCGAGCAATGAGCAGTTCTTC.

The sample holds many counts of this clonotype. The chain joins TRBV12-3 or TRBV12-4 to TRBJ1-2; D is ambiguous. The CDR3 sequence is 12 residues long. V lost 2 bases and J 4 bases, leaving 5 bases between the germline ends. CDR3 nucleotide sequence: TGTGCCAGCAGTTTACTATCCTATGGCTACACCTTC. Translation gives CASSLLSYGYTF.

This clonotype was detected ten times or more. CDR3 sequence: CASSSGRDTQYF. The CDR3 nucleotides read TGTGCCAGCAGCTCGGGGCGCGATACGCAGTATTTT. The chain recombines TRBV7-6 with TRBJ2-3; either TRBD1 or TRBD2 may supply D (5 bases each). This CDR3 is built from 12 residues. The germline CDR1 and CDR2 sequences are SGHVS and FNYEAQ. With 4 bases removed from V and 6 bases from J, the gap between germline ends came to 8 bases.

This clonotype was detected only a few times. The V gene is TRBV7-2, the J gene TRBJ2-5; TRBD2 agrees at 11 bases. CDR3 length: 14 residues. Trimming removed 5 bases from V and 6 bases from J; junction bases left unmatched: 5. Per germline, CDR1 SGHTA and CDR2 FQGNSA. The CDR3 loop reads CASSPRLAGQTQYF. DNA for the CDR3: TGTGCCAGCAGCCCCAGACTAGCGGGACAGACCCAGTACTTC.

This clonotype has a handful of counts. The chain recombines TRBV6-5 with TRBJ2-2; D is perhaps TRBD1 (5 bases). Trimming shortened V by 5 bases and J by 6 bases, and 13 bases separated the two germline ends. The CDR3 is 14 residues long. The V gene's germline CDR1 is MNHEY and CDR2 SVGAGI. The CDR3 region is CASSRQILAGELFF. CDR3 sequence (DNA): TGTGCCAGCAGTAGACAGATTTTAGCCGGGGAGCTGTTTTTT.

In this sample, this clonotype turned up a few times. The V gene is TRBV5-4, the J gene TRBJ2-7; 7 nucleotides agree with TRBD2. The CDR3 sequence is 16 residues long. CDR1 is SGHNT and CDR2 is YYREEE in the germline V gene (reference sequence). Trimming removed 3 bases from V and 5 bases from J; junction bases left unmatched: 14. The CDR3 region is CASSWGGDQGFNEQYF. CDR3 coding DNA: TGTGCCAGCAGCTGGGGGGGGGATCAGGGCTTCAACGAGCAGTACTTC.

This clonotype was observed a handful of times. The final CDR3 position lacks the conserved phenylalanine or tryptophan, pointing to a likely read error. The limits of the CDR3 on the DNA are not certain, so only TCRdb's listed CDR3 is given. The chain has TRBV6-5 and TRBJ1-2. The CDR3 numbers 9 amino acids, ends counted. The V gene's germline CDR1 is MNHEY and CDR2 SVGAGI. The chain's CDR3 is CASITKRWV.

This clonotype was counted only a few times. The V and J genes are TRBV10-1 and TRBJ2-5, with D perhaps matching TRBD1 or TRBD2 (5 bases each). V shed 2 bases and J shed 4 bases, with 5 bases lying between them. There are 12 residues in the CDR3. Germline V lookup: CDR1 WNHNN, CDR2 SYGVQD (reference sequence). This CDR3 reads CASSEGGETQYF. The DNA for the CDR3 is TGCGCCAGCAGTGAGGGGGGAGAGACCCAGTACTTC.

The table lists this clonotype with many counts. The V and J genes are TRBV7-2 and TRBJ2-7; no clear D gene. CDR1 and CDR2 (germline): SGHTA, FQGNSA. Trimming cost V 6 bases and J 0 bases, with 12 bases left between them. This CDR3 is built from 14 residues. CDR3 residues: CASSLYRGSYEQYF. For the CDR3, the DNA is TGTGCCAGCAGTCTGTATCGCGGCTCCTACGAGCAGTACTTC.

The gene calls are TRBV7-2 and TRBJ2-5, with 8 nucleotides matching TRBD2. The V gene end was trimmed by 5 bases and the J gene end by 2 bases; junction bases not matched to a gene: 10. The CDR3 covers 16 residues. Germline CDR1 reads SGHTA; CDR2 reads FQGNSA. The CDR3 loop is CASSISSGTSQETQYF. The CDR3 region has the DNA TGTGCCAGCAGCATCTCCTCCGGGACTAGTCAAGAGACCCAGTACTTC.

Ten or more counts support this clonotype. The chain links TRBV12-3 or TRBV12-4 to TRBJ2-1; D gene unclear. The V and J ends lost 3 bases and 6 bases respectively, with 12 bases between them. This CDR3 has 14 amino acids. CDR3 coding DNA: TGTGCCAGCAGTTTTTCCTGGCGCGGCAATGAGCAGTTCTTC. This translates into CASSFSWRGNEQFF.

At least ten counts were recorded for this clonotype. The chain joins TRBV7-2 to TRBJ1-5; D unresolved. This CDR3 region has 14 residues. From germline, CDR1 is SGHTA and CDR2 FQGNSA. Trimming took 1 base from V and 4 from J, leaving 8 bases between them. CDR3 region: CASSLVGVNQPQHF. CDR3 coding DNA: TGTGCCAGCAGCTTAGTCGGGGTAAATCAGCCCCAGCATTTT.

CDR3 sequence (DNA): TGTGCCAGCTCACCTATGGGGGCGGGCCTGAACACTGAAGCTTTCTTT. Amino acid sequence: CASSPMGAGLNTEAFF. The J gene is TRBJ1-1, the V gene TRBV18, with a weak D call TRBD1 (6 bases). CDR1 is KGHSH and CDR2 is LQKENI in the germline V gene. The CDR3 is 16 residues long. V gave up 3 bases and J gave up 0 bases, with 14 bases separating them.

Regarding this clonotype: This may be a read error, as it is one base from a much larger clone. This chain connects TRBV6-2 or TRBV6-3 to TRBJ1-5; D is ambiguous. Between the trimmed V and J ends, which lost 0 bases and 7 bases, there was a span of 10 bases. The CDR3 contains 14 residues. Germline values: CDR1 MNHEY, CDR2 SVGEGT. The CDR3 sequence is CASSYSSTGQPQHF. The CDR3 DNA reads TGTGCCAGCAGTTACTCCTCGACGGGGCAGCCCCAGCATTTT.

This clonotype was counted at least ten times. The J gene is TRBJ2-7, the V gene TRBV5-6, with D uncertain. Germline lookup yields CDR1 SGHDT and CDR2 YYEEEE. Trimming shortened V by 1 base and J by 5 bases, and 13 bases separated the two germline ends. The CDR3 has 14 residues. CDR3 in DNA: TGTGCCAGCAGCTTGTGGCAGGCCCTCAACGAGCAGTACGTC. Protein product: CASSLWQALNEQYV.

Many counts were recorded for this clonotype. This CDR3 reads CASSPSAGGNTIYF. Here the CDR3 DNA reads TGTGCCAGCAGTCCGTCGGCGGGTGGAAACACCATATATTTT. This chain uses TRBV12-3 or TRBV12-4 with TRBJ1-3; D is uncertain. The CDR3 length is 14 residues. V gave up 5 bases and J gave up 3 bases, with 11 bases separating them.

In this sample, this clonotype turned up many times. This chain links TRBV5-5 with TRBJ2-7; D unclear. CDR1 SGHKS and CDR2 YYEKEE come from the germline V gene (reference sequence). Trimming left V 2 bases short and J 0 bases short, with 12 bases between. There are 15 residues in the CDR3. The CDR3 is CASSFATGSSYEQYF. DNA of the CDR3: TGTGCCAGCAGCTTCGCTACCGGTAGCTCCTACGAGCAGTACTTC.

This clonotype has a count of ten or more. The V and J genes are TRBV5-6 and TRBJ2-5; weak D call: TRBD2 (5 bases). Trimming removed 1 base at V and 5 bases at J, with 12 bases between. The CDR3 has 14 amino acids. Germline values: CDR1 SGHDT, CDR2 YYEEEE. CDR3 DNA: TGTGCCAGCAGCTTGTCAGTGTGGGAGGAGACCCAGTACTTC. As protein: CASSLSVWEETQYF.

Concerning this clonotype itself: Given a much more abundant clone one base away, this may be a read error. This chain connects TRBV20-1 to TRBJ2-5; D is uncertain. The CDR3 consists of 10 residues. The germline V and J ends were trimmed by 5 bases and 5 bases, with 6 bases remaining between them. Germline values: CDR1 DFQATT, CDR2 SNEGSKA (reference sequence). CDR3: CSARHETQYF. In DNA form, the CDR3 reads TGCAGTGCTCGTCATGAGACCCAGTACTTC.

V usage is TRBV28 and J usage is TRBJ2-4, with D possibly being TRBD1 or TRBD2 (5 bases each). Between the trimmed V and J ends, which lost 5 bases and 7 bases, there was a span of 12 bases. Germline CDR1 is MDHEN and CDR2 is SYDVKM. The CDR3 has 13 residues. DNA of the CDR3: TGTGCCAGCAGTCCTCTGGGGGTGAACATTCAGTACTTC. Translating gives CASSPLGVNIQYF.

This clonotype was observed at least ten times. The rearrangement joins TRBV11-2 to TRBJ1-2; TRBD1 matches 7 bases. The length of the CDR3 is 15 residues. The germline V gene encodes CDR1 SGHAT and CDR2 FQNNGV. The V and J ends lost 5 bases and 6 bases, in that order; junction bases with no gene match: 12. The CDR3 DNA is TGTGCCAGCAGCCCCCTAGACAGGGCGGGGGATGGCTACACCTTC. Its translation: CASSPLDRAGDGYTF.

This clonotype was seen more than once but under ten times. The CDR3 loop reads CASSIQLGTGDFYGYTF. CDR3 bases: TGTGCCAGCAGTATCCAACTCGGGACAGGGGATTTCTATGGCTACACCTTC. The genes are TRBV6-1 and TRBJ1-2, with TRBD1 identical over 10 bases. In germline, CDR1 is MNHNS, CDR2 SASEGT. J lost 4 bases, V lost 5 bases, and 13 bases had no gene match. The CDR3 consists of 17 residues.

This clonotype was seen ten or more times. The chain is built from TRBV5-4 and TRBJ2-1; TRBD1 matches 7 bases. This CDR3 contains 15 residues. With V trimmed by 3 bases and J by 4 bases, 7 bases remained unmatched. Germline V gives CDR1 SGHNT, CDR2 YYREEE (reference sequence). CDR3 sequence: CASSSGQASYNEQFF. The CDR3 coding sequence is TGTGCCAGCAGCTCCGGACAGGCCTCGTACAATGAGCAGTTCTTC. The variable domain in full, with the rest retrieved from reference TRBV5-4 and TRBJ2-1, is ETGVTQSPTHLIKTRGQQVTLRCSSQSGHNTVSWYQQALGQGPQFIFQYYREEENGRGNFPPRFSGLQFPNYSSELNVNALELDDSALYLCASSSGQASYNEQFFGPGTRLTVL.

This clonotype came up many times. The chain joins TRBV12-3 or TRBV12-4 to TRBJ1-4; the D is unclear. CDR3 length: 14 residues. Between the trimmed V and J ends, which lost 1 base and 8 bases, there was a span of 11 bases. This CDR3 reads CASSLGAPPEKLFF. In DNA, the CDR3 is TGTGCCAGCAGTTTAGGGGCTCCTCCCGAAAAACTGTTTTTT.

CDR3 in DNA: TGCGCCAGCAGCTTGGCTCTCCAGGAGAATGAAAAACTGTTTTTT. This translates into CASSLALQENEKLFF. The V gene is TRBV5-1, the J gene TRBJ1-4; D uncertain. Trimming removed 0 bases from V and 5 bases from J, with 11 bases in between. Germline CDR1 reads SGHRS; CDR2 reads YFSETQ. CDR3 length equals 15 residues.

This clonotype was recorded at least ten times. The gene calls are TRBV7-2 and TRBJ2-2; D not resolved. CDR3 length equals 15 residues. The germline V gene encodes CDR1 SGHTA and CDR2 FQGNSA. V shed 2 bases and J shed 2 bases, with 9 bases lying between them. The CDR3 loop reads CASSLWGKNTGELFF. The CDR3, as DNA: TGTGCCAGCAGCTTATGGGGTAAAAACACCGGGGAGCTGTTTTTT.